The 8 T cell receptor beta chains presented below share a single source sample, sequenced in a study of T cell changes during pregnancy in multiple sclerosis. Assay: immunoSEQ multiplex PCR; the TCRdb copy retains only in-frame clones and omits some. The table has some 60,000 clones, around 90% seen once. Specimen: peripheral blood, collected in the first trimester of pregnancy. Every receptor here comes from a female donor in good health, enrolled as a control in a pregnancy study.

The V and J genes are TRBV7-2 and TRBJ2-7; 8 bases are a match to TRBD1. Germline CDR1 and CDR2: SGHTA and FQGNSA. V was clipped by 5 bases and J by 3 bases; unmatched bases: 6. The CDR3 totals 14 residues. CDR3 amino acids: CASSNRDRRYEQYF. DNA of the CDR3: TGTGCCAGCAGCAACCGGGACAGGCGCTACGAGCAGTACTTC.

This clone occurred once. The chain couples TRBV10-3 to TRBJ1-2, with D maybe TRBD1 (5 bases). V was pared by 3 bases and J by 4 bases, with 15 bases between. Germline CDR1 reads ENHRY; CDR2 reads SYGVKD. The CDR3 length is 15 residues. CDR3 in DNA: TGTGCCATCAGTGACTACGGCGGGGGGATCTATGGCTACACCTTC. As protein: CAISDYGGGIYGYTF.

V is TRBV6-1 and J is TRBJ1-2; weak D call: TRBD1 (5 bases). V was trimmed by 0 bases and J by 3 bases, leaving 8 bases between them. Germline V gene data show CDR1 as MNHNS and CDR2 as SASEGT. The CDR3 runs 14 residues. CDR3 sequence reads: CASSEAQGHYGYTF. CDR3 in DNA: TGTGCCAGCAGTGAAGCGCAGGGCCACTATGGCTACACCTTC.

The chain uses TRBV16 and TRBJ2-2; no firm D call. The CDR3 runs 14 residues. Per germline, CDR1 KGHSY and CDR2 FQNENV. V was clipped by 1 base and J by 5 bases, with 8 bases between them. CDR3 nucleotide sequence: TGTGCCAGCAGCCAATACAGCCCGACCGGGGAGCTGTTTTTT. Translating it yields CASSQYSPTGELFF.

The CDR3 is CASSPKQAIVYEQYF. The CDR3 nucleotides read TGTGCCAGCAGCCCAAAACAGGCTATAGTCTACGAGCAGTACTTC. V gene TRBV11-3 combines with J gene TRBJ2-7; D might be TRBD1 (5 bases). The CDR3 spans 15 residues. The V gene lost 5 bases and the J gene lost 3 bases, with 17 bases spanning the gap. Germline lookup yields CDR1 SGHNT and CDR2 YENEEA.

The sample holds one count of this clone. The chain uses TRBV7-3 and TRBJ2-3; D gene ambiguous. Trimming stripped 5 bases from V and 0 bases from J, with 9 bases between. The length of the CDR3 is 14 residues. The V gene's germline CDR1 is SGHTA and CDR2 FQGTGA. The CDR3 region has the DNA TGTGCCAGCAGCGAGACACATAGCACAGATACGCAGTATTTT. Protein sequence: CASSETHSTDTQYF.

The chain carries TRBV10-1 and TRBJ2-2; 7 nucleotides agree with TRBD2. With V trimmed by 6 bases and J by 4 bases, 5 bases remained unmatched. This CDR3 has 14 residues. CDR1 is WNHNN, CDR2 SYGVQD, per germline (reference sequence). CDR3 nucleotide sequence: TGCGCCAGCAGAACGGGACTACCCACCGGGGAGCTGTTTTTT. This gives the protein CASRTGLPTGELFF.

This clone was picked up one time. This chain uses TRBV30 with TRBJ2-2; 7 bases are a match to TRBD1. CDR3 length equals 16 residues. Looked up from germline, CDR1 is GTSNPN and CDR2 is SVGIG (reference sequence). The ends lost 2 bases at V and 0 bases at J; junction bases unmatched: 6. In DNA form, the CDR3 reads TGTGCCTGGAGTCACCTTGACAGGGCGAACACCGGGGAGCTGTTTTTT. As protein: CAWSHLDRANTGELFF.